This T cell receptor (beta chain) appears in the sequencing data of a study of T cells after yellow fever vaccination (dated by TCRdb to about 2019). About the full investigation: Libraries from fractions with low cell numbers were prepared with the SMART-Seq v4 Ultra Low Input RNA kit. To follow T-cell clones before and after primary and booster YFV17D yellow fever vaccination, bulk TCR alpha and beta repertoires were sequenced over time. Blood was collected at multiple timepoints before and after primary and secondary immunization, and bulk PBMC replicates and cell subsets were isolated. The cohort comprised two healthy male donors, one aged 18 to 30 and one aged 30 to 40 years.

The CDR3 goes from the cysteine to the phenylalanine over 15 residues. The only DNA kept is the CDR3, 45 bases in frame from the first base. Clipping removes 1 base from V and 3 bases from J, with 2 as the unmatched junction base count. The germline V gene supplies CDR1 SGHTA and CDR2 FQGNSA. Summary of the overall study and its limitations: A small fraction of clonotypes appeared in both the CD4 and CD8 compartments, likely as a result of convergent recombination. After the booster, most clones that had expanded after primary vaccination were detected again (around 97% of CD4 and roughly nine tenths of CD8), suggesting broad maintenance of memory. Computational filtering was needed because FACS-sorted repertoires could contain abundant contaminating clonotypes from the bulk population. Compared with the primary T-cell response, the secondary T-cell response was faster but weaker, reaching its peak on day 5 rather than on day 15. Only a couple of donors were included in the study, so the extent to which the findings can be generalized is limited.

This clonotype was counted a few times. What antigen it recognizes has not been identified. No base quality values were provided; no much bigger clone lies one nucleotide off. Synthesis of TCR cDNA relied on 5'RACE template switching, a step that introduced a universal primer site along with unique molecular identifiers. Priming for cDNA synthesis came from both the TCR alpha and TCR beta constant segments. Libraries were amplified in two PCR steps, with sample barcodes and sequencing adapters added in the second step. Libraries were sequenced on Illumina HiSeq 2500 (2x100 bp) or NovaSeq (2x150 bp). In the authors' own workflow: Demultiplexing of reads and collapsing into UMI consensus sequences were performed with MIGEC, and V(D)J alignment was carried out with MiXCR. Clonotypes responding to the vaccine were identified with edgeR on replicate PBMC samples, with the criteria of FDR below 0.01 and a log2 fold change above 5 up to day 15. Bulk clonotypes were assigned CD4 or CD8 identity according to which sequenced CD4 or CD8 repertoire held them at higher abundance. TCRdb reworked the public reads: Q25 trimming with fastp, MiXCR clone assembly, productive beta chains retained. Each entry is one CDR3 protein sequence, shown with its most common DNA and genes. TCRdb, not the original authors, processed these V and J calls. The sample table holds more than 350,000 distinct CDR3 sequences, of which around 10% were seen once. 18% of the sample is in the top ten clones.

Read against the paper, the sample's treatment or condition label means: live attenuated yellow fever vaccine strain. Two biological replicates of bulk PBMCs were collected at each blood-draw timepoint. PBMCs were isolated from peripheral blood using a standard Ficoll-Paque protocol. RNA was extracted with TriZol from bulk PBMCs, CD4 and CD8 fractions, and dextramer-positive and dextramer-negative fractions. The TCR sequence derives from a man between 18 and 35 years old who received the YFV17D yellow fever vaccine. The V and J segments used are TRBV7-2 and TRBJ2-1, and TRBD1 aligns with 8 junction nucleotides. The material sequenced was PBMCs, taken on the day of the first yellow fever vaccination. The CDR3 here reads CASSLEGQVYNEQFF. The DNA is TGTGCCAGCAGCTTAGAGGGACAGGTCTACAATGAGCAGTTCTTC.